One and the same sample provided the 3 T cell receptor beta chains below, sequenced in a study of Graves' ophthalmopathy and Graves' hyperthyroidism. Amplifying from RNA transcripts, the study obtained TCR beta CDR3 regions. The first-round RT-PCR employed HTBI primers together with the Qiagen OneStep RT-PCR kit. A multiplex PCR was then performed as the second round. TCRdb re-analysed the multiplex PCR reads in MiXCR, keeping a single row per CDR3 protein. The profile shows about 220,000 distinct CDR3 sequences, around a fifth of them singletons. The specimen sequenced was peripheral blood. The source of these receptors is a woman between 45 and 60 years old with Graves' ophthalmopathy.

This clonotype was observed at least ten times. The chain employs TRBV5-1 and TRBJ2-7, with D uncertain. There are 14 residues in the CDR3. Germline lookup yields CDR1 SGHRS and CDR2 YFSETQ. V was shortened by 2 bases and J by 6 bases, with 15 bases between the two germline ends. As DNA, the CDR3 is TGCGCCAGCAGCTTTGGCGACACTTCCAGCGAGCAGTACTTC. Protein sequence: CASSFGDTSSEQYF.

V and J are TRBV11-2 and TRBJ2-7; D might be TRBD2 (5 bases). The V gene lost 5 bases and the J gene lost 9 bases, with 14 bases spanning the gap. Germline lookup yields CDR1 SGHAT and CDR2 FQNNGV. This CDR3 is built from 12 residues. The CDR3: CASSQALEVQYF. As DNA, the CDR3 is TGTGCCAGCAGCCAGGCACTAGAAGTGCAGTACTTC.

This clonotype was recorded at least ten times. The V and J genes are TRBV6-5 and TRBJ2-5; D is possibly TRBD2 (6 bases). Germline V gene data show CDR1 as MNHEY and CDR2 as SVGAGI. Trimming stripped 9 bases from V and 5 bases from J, with 19 bases between. The CDR3 runs 14 residues. CDR3 sequence: CASFAPGRRETQYF. The DNA of the CDR3 is TGTGCCAGTTTCGCTCCCGGGAGACGGGAGACCCAGTACTTC.